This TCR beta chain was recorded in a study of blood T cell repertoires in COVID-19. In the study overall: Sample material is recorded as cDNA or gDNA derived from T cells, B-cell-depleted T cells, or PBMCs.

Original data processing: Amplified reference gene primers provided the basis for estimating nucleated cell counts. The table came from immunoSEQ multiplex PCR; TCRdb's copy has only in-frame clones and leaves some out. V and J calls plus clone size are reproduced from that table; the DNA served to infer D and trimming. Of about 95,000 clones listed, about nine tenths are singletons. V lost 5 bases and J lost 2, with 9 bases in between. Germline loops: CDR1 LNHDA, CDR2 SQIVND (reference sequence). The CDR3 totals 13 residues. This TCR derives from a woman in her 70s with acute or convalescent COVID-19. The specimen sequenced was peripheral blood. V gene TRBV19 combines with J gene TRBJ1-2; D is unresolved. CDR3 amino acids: CASSWSKNYGYTF. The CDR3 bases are TGTGCCAGTAGTTGGAGTAAAAACTATGGCTACACCTTC. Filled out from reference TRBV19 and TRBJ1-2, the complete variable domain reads DGGITQSPKYLFRKEGQNVTLSCEQNLNHDAMYWYRQDPGQGLRLIYYSQIVNDFQKGDIAEGYSVSREKKESFPLTVTSAQKNPTAFYLCASSWSKNYGYTFGSGTRLTVV.